These 12 T cell receptor beta chains originate from one sample sequenced in a study of CD8 T cells in Susac syndrome. When the RNA was reverse transcribed, random hexamers were used with an input of roughly 0.45 to 1 ug. TCRdb re-called the immunoSEQ multiplex PCR reads through MiXCR, storing one row per CDR3 protein. The data hold approximately 110,000 distinct CDR3 sequences, with roughly 97% observed a single time. The sample taken for sequencing was CD4+ T cells from PBMCs. These receptors were taken from a human donor in good health.

CDR3 in DNA: TGCAGTGCTCTCCAGGGGACTAACTATGGCTACACCTTC. Its protein is CSALQGTNYGYTF. This chain connects TRBV20-1 to TRBJ1-2, with a possible D match to TRBD1 (6 bases). The germline V gene has CDR1 DFQATT and CDR2 SNEGSKA (reference sequence). Trimming took 5 bases from V and 0 from J, leaving 10 bases between them. The CDR3 runs to 13 residues.

The chain links TRBV27 to TRBJ2-7, with D possibly called TRBD1 or TRBD2 (5 bases each). Germline CDR1 is MNHEY and CDR2 is SMNVEV (reference sequence). Deletions cut 5 bases from V and 4 bases from J, with 15 bases between. The CDR3 runs to 14 residues. This CDR3 is CASSPAGAVYEQYF. In DNA, the CDR3 is TGTGCCAGCAGTCCGGCCGGGGCTGTATACGAGCAGTACTTC.

For the CDR3, the DNA is TGCAGTGCTAGTGCTCTCCAAGCGGTAAGCTCCTACAATGAGCAGTTCTTC. Amino acids: CSASALQAVSSYNEQFF. This chain connects TRBV20-1 to TRBJ2-1, with D perhaps matching TRBD2 (5 bases). Germline CDR1 DFQATT, CDR2 SNEGSKA (reference sequence). The V and J ends lost 3 bases and 0 bases respectively, with 18 bases between them. This CDR3 region has 17 residues.

The chain carries TRBV29-1 and TRBJ2-3, with 9 bases fitting TRBD2. The junction had 2 bases not matched to a gene; V was cut back by 3 bases and J by 4 bases. This CDR3 has 13 residues. The germline gives CDR1 SQVTM, CDR2 ANQGSEA. CDR3 coding DNA: TGCAGCGTTGAGAGCGGGGGGTCAGATACGCAGTATTTT. Translated, it gives CSVESGGSDTQYF.

The genes are TRBV6-2 or TRBV6-3 and TRBJ1-3; the D gene is possibly TRBD1 (6 bases). V lost 6 bases, J lost 6 bases, and 18 bases lay in between. Germline V gene sequence: CDR1 MNHEY, CDR2 SVGEGT. The CDR3 is 15 residues long. The CDR3 coding sequence is TGTGCCAGCAGCCGCGACAGGCCTACTGAAAACACCATATATTTT. Translated: CASSRDRPTENTIYF.

CDR3: CATSDPQQGAYGYTF. In DNA, the CDR3 is TGTGCCACCAGTGACCCACAACAGGGGGCCTATGGCTACACCTTC. The rearrangement joins TRBV24-1 to TRBJ1-2; 9 bases are shared with TRBD1. V dropped 4 bases and J dropped 4; count of bases not matched to a gene: 6. CDR3 length: 15 residues. The germline V gene encodes CDR1 KGHDR and CDR2 SFDVKD.

The gene calls are TRBV20-1 and TRBJ2-1; TRBD2 matches at 8 bases. The V segment lost 5 bases and the J segment 0 bases; nucleotides outside the gene matches: 12. The CDR3 covers 17 residues. Germline CDR1 and CDR2: DFQATT and SNEGSKA (reference sequence). CDR3 sequence (DNA): TGCAGTGCTGGGCTCCCCGGGACTAGAAGCTCCTACAATGAGCAGTTCTTC. Its translation is CSAGLPGTRSSYNEQFF.

V is TRBV6-6 and J is TRBJ2-1, with D possibly matching TRBD1 (6 bases). CDR3 size: 13 residues. The V end lost 5 bases, the J end lost 5 bases, and 10 bases lay between the germline ends. Looked up from germline, CDR1 is MNHNY and CDR2 is SVGAGI (reference sequence). The CDR3 nucleotides read TGTGCCAGCAGTCAGAGGACAGACAATGAGCAGTTCTTC. This codes for CASSQRTDNEQFF.

V is TRBV28 and J is TRBJ2-5; TRBD1 agrees at 10 bases. CDR3 length equals 14 residues. J gave up 4 bases and V 2 bases, and 1 base lay outside the gene matches. Germline V gene sequence: CDR1 MDHEN, CDR2 SYDVKM. The CDR3 DNA reads as TGTGCCAGCAGTTTAAGGGACAGGGGAGAGACCCAGTACTTC. Translated: CASSLRDRGETQYF. Looking up the rest from reference TRBV28 and TRBJ2-5 gives the full variable domain: DVKVTQSSRYLVKRTGEKVFLECVQDMDHENMFWYRQDPGLGLRLIYFSYDVKMKEKGDIPEGYSVSREKKERFSLILESASTNQTSMYLCASSLRDRGETQYFGPGTRLLVL.

The chain couples TRBV4-1 to TRBJ2-5; 8 nucleotides match TRBD1. The V gene's germline CDR1 is MGHRA and CDR2 YSYEKL. Unmatched junction bases numbered 5, after V lost 0 bases and J lost 5 bases. The CDR3 totals 15 residues. CDR3 residues: CASSQDPGGIETQYF. CDR3 DNA sequence: TGCGCCAGCAGCCAAGATCCAGGGGGCATTGAGACCCAGTACTTC.

The rearrangement uses TRBV20-1 and TRBJ2-5; TRBD2 matches at 8 bases. Germline loops: CDR1 DFQATT, CDR2 SNEGSKA (reference sequence). V lost 6 bases and J lost 4; bases outside the gene matches: 13. The CDR3 is 15 amino acids. In DNA form, the CDR3 reads TGCAGTGCCCCCGGAGGGAGCGGGAGTAGAGAGACCCAGTACTTC. Its translation is CSAPGGSGSRETQYF.

The chain recombines TRBV19 with TRBJ1-3; D call uncertain. V lost 7 bases to trimming and J lost 3 bases, with 13 bases between them. CDR3 length: 14 amino acids. Germline lookup yields CDR1 LNHDA and CDR2 SQIVND (reference sequence). CDR3 sequence (DNA): TGTGCCAGTACAGAACGGCAGCGTGGAAACACCATATATTTT. Translating gives CASTERQRGNTIYF.